The source of this T cell receptor (beta chain) is a study of blood T cells in healthy people across ages. Germline V lookup: CDR1 MNHEY, CDR2 SVGAGI. CDR3 size: 14 residues. Trimming left V 0 bases short and J 9 bases short, with 12 bases between. Study-wide points: PBMC samples, being unsorted, prevented any conclusive comparison of naive and antigen-experienced cells.

A second PCR of 7 to 11 cycles used a sample-barcoded 5' primer and a J-beta primer mix. TCRdb passed the 5' RACE reads through MiXCR, listing each CDR3 protein once. The sample lists roughly 1.9 million distinct CDR3 sequences, about two fifths occurring once. Turning to this clonotype: The antigen is not known.

Each sample yielded at least 6.5 million isolated PBMCs. The sequencing sample was made of blood. The TCR sequence derives from a human donor in good health. This chain links TRBV6-5 with TRBJ2-1; either TRBD1 or TRBD2 may fit D (5 bases each). DNA of the CDR3: TGTGCCAGCAGTTACTCGAGGGGTGGCGGTGAGCAGTTCTTC. Protein sequence: CASSYSRGGGEQFF.